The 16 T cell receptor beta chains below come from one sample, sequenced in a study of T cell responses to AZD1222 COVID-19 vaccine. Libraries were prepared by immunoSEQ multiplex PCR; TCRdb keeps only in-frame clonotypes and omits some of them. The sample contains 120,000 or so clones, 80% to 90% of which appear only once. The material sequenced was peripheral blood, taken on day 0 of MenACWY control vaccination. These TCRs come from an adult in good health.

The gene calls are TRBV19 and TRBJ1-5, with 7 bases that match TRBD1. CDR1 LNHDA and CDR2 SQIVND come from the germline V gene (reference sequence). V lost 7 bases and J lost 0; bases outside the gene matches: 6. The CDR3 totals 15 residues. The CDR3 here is CASNRDSLSNQPQHF. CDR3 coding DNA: TGTGCCAGTAACCGGGACAGTCTTAGCAATCAGCCCCAGCATTTT.

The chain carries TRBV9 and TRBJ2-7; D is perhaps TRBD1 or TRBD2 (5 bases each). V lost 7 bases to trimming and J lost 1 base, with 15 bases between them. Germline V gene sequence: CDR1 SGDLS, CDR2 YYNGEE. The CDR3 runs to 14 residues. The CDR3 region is CASSVQEGSYEQYF. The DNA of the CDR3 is TGTGCCAGCTCTGTGCAAGAGGGGTCCTACGAGCAGTACTTC.

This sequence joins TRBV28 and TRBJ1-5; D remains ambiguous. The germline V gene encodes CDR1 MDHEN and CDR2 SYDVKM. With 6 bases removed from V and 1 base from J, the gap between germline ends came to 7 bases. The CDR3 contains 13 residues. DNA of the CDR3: TGTGCCAGCAGACACCCGAGCAATCAGCCCCAGCATTTT. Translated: CASRHPSNQPQHF.

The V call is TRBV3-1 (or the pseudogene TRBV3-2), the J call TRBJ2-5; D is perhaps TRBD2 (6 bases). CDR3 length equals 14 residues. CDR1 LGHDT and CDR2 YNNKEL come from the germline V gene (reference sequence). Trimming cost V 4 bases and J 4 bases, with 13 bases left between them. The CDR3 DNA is TGTGCCAGCAGCCTCAACCGGGGAGGAGAGACCCAGTACTTC. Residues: CASSLNRGGETQYF.

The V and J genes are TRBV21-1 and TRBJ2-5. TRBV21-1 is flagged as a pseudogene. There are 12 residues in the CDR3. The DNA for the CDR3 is TGTGCCAGCAGCAAAGCATTAGAGACCCAGTACTTC. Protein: CASSKALETQYF.

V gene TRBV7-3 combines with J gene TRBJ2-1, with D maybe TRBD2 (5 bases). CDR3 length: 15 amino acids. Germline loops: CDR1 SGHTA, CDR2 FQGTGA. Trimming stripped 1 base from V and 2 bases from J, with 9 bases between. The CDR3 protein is CASSLSSGPYNEQFF. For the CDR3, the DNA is TGTGCCAGCAGCTTAAGCAGCGGCCCCTACAATGAGCAGTTCTTC.

The CDR3 here is CAWSAGTSGRLDEQYF. The CDR3 nucleotides read TGTGCCTGGAGTGCCGGGACTAGCGGGAGACTTGACGAGCAGTACTTC. The chain couples TRBV30 to TRBJ2-7; 14 positions agree with TRBD2. This CDR3 comprises 16 residues. Germline V gives CDR1 GTSNPN, CDR2 SVGIG (reference sequence). V gave up 1 base and J gave up 5 bases; unmatched junction bases: 7.

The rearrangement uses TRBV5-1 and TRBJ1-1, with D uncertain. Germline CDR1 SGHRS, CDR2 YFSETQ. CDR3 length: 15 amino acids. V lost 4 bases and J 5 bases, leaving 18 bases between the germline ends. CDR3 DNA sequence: TGCGCCAGCAGCCCGGACCCGGCTGGTGGAACTGAAGCTTTCTTT. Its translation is CASSPDPAGGTEAFF.

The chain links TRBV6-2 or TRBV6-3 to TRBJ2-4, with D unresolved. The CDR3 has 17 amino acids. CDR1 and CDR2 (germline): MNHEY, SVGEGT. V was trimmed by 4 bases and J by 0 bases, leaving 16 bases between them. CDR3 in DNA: TGTGCCAGCAGTTTGCTCCCGTATGCACTAGCCAAAAACATTCAGTACTTC. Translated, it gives CASSLLPYALAKNIQYF.

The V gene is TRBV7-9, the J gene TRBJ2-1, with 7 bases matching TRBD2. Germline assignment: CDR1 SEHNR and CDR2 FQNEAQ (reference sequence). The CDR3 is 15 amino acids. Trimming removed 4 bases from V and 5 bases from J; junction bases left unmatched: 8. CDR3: CASSSRGISDNEQFF. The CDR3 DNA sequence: TGTGCCAGCAGCTCGCGGGGGATATCCGACAATGAGCAGTTCTTC.

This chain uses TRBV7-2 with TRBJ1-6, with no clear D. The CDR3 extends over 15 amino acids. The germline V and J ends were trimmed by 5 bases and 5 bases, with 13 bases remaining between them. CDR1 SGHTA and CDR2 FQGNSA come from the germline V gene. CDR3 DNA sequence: TGTGCCAGCAGCGCGCCTGGTCTGAATAATTCACCCCTCCACTTT. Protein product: CASSAPGLNNSPLHF.

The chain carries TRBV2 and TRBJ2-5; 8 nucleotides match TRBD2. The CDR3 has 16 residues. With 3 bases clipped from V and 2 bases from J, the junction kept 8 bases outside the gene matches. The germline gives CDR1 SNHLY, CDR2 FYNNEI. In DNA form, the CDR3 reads TGTGCCAGCAGTGAGGGAGCGGGAGTAGGTCAAGAGACCCAGTACTTC. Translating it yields CASSEGAGVGQETQYF.

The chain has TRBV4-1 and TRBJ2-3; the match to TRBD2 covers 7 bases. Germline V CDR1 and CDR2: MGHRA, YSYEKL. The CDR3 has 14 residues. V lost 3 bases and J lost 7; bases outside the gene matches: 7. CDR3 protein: CASSHGLEANTQYF. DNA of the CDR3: TGCGCCAGCAGCCACGGACTAGAGGCCAATACGCAGTATTTT.

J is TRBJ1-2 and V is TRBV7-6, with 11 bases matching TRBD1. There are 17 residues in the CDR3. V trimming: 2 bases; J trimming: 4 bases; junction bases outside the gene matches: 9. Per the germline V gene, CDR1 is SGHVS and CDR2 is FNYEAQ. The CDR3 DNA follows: TGTGCCAGCAGCTTAAGGACCGGGGACAGGGGGGGCTATGGCTACACCTTC. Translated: CASSLRTGDRGGYGYTF.

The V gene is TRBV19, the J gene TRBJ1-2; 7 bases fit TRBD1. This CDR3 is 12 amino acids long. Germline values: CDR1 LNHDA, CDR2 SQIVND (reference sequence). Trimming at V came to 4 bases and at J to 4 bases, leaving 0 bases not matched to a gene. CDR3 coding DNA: TGTGCCAGTAGTACAGGGGGCTATGGCTACACCTTC. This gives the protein CASSTGGYGYTF.

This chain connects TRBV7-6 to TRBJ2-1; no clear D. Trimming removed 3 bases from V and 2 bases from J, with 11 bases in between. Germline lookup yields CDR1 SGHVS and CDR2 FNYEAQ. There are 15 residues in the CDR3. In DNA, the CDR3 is TGTGCCAGCAGCTTTACAGATAGCCCCTACAATGAGCAGTTCTTC. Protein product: CASSFTDSPYNEQFF.